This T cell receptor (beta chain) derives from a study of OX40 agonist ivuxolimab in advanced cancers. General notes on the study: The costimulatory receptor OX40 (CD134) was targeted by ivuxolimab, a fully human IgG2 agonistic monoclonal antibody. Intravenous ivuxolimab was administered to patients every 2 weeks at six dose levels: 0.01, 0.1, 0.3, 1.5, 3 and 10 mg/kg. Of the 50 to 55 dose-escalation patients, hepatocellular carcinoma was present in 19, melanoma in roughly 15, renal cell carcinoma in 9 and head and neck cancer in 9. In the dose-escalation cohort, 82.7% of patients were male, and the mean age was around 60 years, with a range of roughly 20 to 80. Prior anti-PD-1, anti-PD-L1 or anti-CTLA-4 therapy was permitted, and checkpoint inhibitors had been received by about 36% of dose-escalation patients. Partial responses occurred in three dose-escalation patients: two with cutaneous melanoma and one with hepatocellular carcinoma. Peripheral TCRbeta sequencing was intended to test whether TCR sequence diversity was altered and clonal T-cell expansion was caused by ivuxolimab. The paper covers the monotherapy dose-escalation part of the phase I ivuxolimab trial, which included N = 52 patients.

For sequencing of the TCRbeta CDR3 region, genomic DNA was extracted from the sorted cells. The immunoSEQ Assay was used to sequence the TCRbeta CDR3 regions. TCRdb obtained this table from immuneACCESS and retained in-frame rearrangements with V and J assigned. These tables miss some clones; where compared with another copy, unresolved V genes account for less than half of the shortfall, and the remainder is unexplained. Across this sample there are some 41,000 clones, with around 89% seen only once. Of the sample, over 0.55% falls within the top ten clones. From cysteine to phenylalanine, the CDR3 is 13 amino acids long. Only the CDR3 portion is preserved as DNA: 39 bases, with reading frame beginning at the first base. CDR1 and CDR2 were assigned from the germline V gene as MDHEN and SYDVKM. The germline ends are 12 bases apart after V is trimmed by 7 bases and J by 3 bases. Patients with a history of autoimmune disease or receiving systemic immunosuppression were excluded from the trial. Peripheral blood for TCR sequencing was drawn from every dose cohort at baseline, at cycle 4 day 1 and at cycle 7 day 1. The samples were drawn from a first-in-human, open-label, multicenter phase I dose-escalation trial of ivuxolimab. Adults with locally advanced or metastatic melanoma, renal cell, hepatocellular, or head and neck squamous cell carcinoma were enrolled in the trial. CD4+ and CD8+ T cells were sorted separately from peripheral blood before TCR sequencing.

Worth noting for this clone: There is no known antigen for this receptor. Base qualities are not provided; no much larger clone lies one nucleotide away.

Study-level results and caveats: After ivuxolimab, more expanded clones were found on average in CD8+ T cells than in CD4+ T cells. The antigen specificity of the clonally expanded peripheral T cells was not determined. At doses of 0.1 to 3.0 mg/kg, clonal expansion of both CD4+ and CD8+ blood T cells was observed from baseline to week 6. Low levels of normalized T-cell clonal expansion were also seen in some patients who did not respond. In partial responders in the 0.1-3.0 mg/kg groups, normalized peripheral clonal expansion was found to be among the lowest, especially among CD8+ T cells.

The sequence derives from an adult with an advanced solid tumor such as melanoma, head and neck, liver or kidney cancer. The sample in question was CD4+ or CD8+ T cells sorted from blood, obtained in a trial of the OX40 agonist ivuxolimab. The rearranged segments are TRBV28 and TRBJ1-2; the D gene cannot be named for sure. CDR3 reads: CASTSRQYYGYTF. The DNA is TGTGCCAGCACTTCGAGGCAGTACTATGGCTACACCTTC.